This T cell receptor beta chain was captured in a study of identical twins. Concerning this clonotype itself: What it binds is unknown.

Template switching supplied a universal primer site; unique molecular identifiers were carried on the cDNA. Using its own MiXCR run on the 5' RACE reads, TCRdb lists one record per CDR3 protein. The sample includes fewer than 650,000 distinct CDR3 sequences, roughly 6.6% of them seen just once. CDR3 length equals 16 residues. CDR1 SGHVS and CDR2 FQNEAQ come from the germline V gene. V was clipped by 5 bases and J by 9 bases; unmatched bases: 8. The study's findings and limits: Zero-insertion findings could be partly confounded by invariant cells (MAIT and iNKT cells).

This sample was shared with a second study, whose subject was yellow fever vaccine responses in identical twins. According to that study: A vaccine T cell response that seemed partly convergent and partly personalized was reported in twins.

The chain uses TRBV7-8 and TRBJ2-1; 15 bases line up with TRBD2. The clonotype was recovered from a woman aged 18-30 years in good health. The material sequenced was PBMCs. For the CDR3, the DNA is TGTGCCAGCAGCCCTGGGACTAGCGGGAGGCGTATTGAGCAGTTCTTC. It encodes CASSPGTSGRRIEQFF.